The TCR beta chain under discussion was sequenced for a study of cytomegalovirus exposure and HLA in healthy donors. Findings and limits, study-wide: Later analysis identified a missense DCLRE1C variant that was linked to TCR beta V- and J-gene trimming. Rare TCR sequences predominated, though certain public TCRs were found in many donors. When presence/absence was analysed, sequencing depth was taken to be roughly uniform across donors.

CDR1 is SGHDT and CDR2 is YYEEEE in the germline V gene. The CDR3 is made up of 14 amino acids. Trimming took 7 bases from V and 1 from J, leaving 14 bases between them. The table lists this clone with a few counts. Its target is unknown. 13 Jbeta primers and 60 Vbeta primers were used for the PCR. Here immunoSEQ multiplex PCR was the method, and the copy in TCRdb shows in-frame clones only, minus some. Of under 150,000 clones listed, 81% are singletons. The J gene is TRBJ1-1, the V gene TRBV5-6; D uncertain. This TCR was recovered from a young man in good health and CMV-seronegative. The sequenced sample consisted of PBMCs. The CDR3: CASDFWAKNTEAFF. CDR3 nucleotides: TGTGCCAGCGATTTCTGGGCGAAGAACACTGAAGCTTTCTTT. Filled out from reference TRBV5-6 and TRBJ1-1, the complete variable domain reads DAGVTQSPTHLIKTRGQQVTLRCSPKSGHDTVSWYQQALGQGPQFIFQYYEEEERQRGNFPDRFSGHQFPNYSSELNVNALLLGDSALYLCASDFWAKNTEAFFGQGTRLTVV.